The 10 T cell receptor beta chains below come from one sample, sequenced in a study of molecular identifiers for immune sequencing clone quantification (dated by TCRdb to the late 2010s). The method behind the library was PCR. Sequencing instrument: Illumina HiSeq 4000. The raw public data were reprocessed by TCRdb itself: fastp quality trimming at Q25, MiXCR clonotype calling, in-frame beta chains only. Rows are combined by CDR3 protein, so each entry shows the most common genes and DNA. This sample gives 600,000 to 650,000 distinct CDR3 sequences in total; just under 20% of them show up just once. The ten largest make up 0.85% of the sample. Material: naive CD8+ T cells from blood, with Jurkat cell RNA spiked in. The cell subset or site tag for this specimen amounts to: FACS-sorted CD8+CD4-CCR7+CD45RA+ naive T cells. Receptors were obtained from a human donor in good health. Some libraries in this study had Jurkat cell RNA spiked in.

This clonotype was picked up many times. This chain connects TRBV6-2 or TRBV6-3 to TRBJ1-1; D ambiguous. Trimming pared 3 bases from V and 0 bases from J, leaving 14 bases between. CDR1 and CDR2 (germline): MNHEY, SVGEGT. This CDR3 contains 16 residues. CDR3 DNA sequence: TGTGCCAGCAGTTATAAGCCCCCACGGGTGAACACTGAAGCTTTCTTT. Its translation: CASSYKPPRVNTEAFF.

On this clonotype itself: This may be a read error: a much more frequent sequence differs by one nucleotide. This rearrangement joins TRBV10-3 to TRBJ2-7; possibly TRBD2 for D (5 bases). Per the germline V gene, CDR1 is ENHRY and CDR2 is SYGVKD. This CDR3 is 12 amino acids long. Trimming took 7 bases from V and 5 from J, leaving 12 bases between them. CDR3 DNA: TGTGCCATCAACCGGGGTCCAGACGAGCAGTACTTC. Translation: CAINRGPDEQYF.

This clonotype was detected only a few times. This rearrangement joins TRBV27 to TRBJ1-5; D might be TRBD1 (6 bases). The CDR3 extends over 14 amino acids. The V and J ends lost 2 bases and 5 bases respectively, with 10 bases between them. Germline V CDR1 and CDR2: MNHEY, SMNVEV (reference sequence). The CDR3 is CASSLGGRDQPQHF. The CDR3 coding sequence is TGTGCCAGCAGTTTAGGGGGGCGCGATCAGCCCCAGCATTTT.

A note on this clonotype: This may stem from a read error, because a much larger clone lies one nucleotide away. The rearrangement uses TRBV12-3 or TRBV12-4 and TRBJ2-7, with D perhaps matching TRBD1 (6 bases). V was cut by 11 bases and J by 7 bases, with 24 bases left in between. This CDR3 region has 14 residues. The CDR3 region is CAGTSGTPLGEQYF. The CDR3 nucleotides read TGTGCCGGCACCTCCGGGACACCTCTCGGGGAGCAGTACTTC.

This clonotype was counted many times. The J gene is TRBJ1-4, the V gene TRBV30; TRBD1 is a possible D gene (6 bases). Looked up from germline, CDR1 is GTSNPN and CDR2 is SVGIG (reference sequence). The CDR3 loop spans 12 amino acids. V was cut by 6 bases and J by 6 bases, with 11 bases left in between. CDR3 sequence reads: CACGQPYEKLFF. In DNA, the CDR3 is TGTGCCTGTGGACAGCCGTATGAAAAACTGTTTTTT.

The CDR3 region is CASSQDRGTGWNPPLHF. The CDR3 DNA follows: TGCGCCAGCAGCCAAGATCGAGGGACAGGGTGGAATCCACCCCTCCACTTT. V and J are TRBV4-1 and TRBJ1-6; 9 bases agree with TRBD1. CDR1 and CDR2 from the germline V gene are MGHRA and YSYEKL. The V segment lost 0 bases and the J segment 11 bases; nucleotides outside the gene matches: 11. The CDR3 has 17 amino acids.

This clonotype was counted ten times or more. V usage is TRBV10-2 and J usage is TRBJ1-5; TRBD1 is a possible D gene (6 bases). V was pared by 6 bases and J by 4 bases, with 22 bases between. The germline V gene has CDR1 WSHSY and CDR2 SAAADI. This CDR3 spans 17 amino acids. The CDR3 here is CASSEIRGHRPNQPQHF. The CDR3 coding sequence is TGCGCCAGCAGCGAGATCCGGGGACACCGACCGAATCAGCCCCAGCATTTT.

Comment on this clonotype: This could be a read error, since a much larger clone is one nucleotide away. The CDR3 DNA is TGTGCCAGCAGCACTAGCAGGCACTACACCGGGGAGCTGTTTTTT. This sequence encodes CASSTSRHYTGELFF. The genes are TRBV6-5 and TRBJ2-2, with a tentative D call TRBD2 (6 bases). CDR3 length: 15 amino acids. The germline V and J ends were trimmed by 6 bases and 3 bases, with 14 bases remaining between them. CDR1 is MNHEY, CDR2 SVGAGI, per germline.

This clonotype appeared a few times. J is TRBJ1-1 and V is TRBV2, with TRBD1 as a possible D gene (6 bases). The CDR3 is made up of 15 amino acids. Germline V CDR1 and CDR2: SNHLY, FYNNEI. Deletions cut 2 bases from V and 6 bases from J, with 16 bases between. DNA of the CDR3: TGTGCCAGCAGTGAACTAGGGGGGTCAATCGCTGAAGCTTTCTTT. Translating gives CASSELGGSIAEAFF.

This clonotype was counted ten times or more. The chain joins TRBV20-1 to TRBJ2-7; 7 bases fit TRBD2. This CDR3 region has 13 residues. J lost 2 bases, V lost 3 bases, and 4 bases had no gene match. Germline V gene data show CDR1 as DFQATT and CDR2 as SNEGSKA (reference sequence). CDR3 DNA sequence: TGCAGTGCTAGGGCTAGCGGAACCTACGAGCAGTACTTC. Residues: CSARASGTYEQYF.